This is a list of T cell receptor beta chains from one sample in a study of identical twins. TCRdb redid the calling of the 5' RACE reads with MiXCR, one entry per CDR3 protein. Of 400,000 to 650,000 distinct CDR3 sequences listed, about 20% are singletons. These data also featured in a second study, about T cells expressing NK-cell markers.

What was sequenced was CD4+ T cells sorted from blood. The receptor set was obtained from a young woman in good health. Both conserved end residues are part of each CDR3.

TRBV29-1	CSDSRQGYNEQFF
TRBV6-2/TRBV6-3	CASSTPASGDQETQYF
TRBV15	CATSPAVDIQYF
TRBV6-5	CASSDSVSGEQYF
TRBV5-5	CASSARSQLNNEQFF
TRBV29-1	CSVPKGYLGTQYF
TRBV12-3/TRBV12-4	CASSFSGTFF
TRBV20-1	CSATGQPTNEKLFF
TRBV5-6	CASSLQGPRIDGYTF
TRBV12-3/TRBV12-4	CASSLPRTGELFF
TRBV7-6	CASSPTGGGLYNEQFF
TRBV20-1	CSAQRGAFPDTQYF
TRBV5-4	CASNLLAGTAYNEQFF
TRBV5-1	CASSFGTGWDEQYF
TRBV10-3	CAISETVTLNTEAFF
TRBV9	CASSPQWGRFSGNTIYF
TRBV12-3/TRBV12-4	CASSRTGRGEAFF
TRBV28	CASSPAGAGGYHEQFF
TRBV7-3	CASSLSPGGNSPLHF
TRBV6-1	CASSEATIPTVHEQYF
TRBV20-1	CSAASVETQYF
TRBV24-1	CATTSRNYGYTF
TRBV20-1	CSAKGTSGRDTQYF
TRBV6-1	CASRRQGAAHEQYF
TRBV6-1	CASRMGGGNSPLHF
TRBV5-1	CASSLLGGTGGYTF
TRBV7-2	CASRSRAGNTEAFF
TRBV10-3	CAISEFQETQYF
TRBV27	CASTGRQGGPPFF
TRBV7-2	CASSYVSSYEQYF
TRBV20-1	CSATRSSGGYEQYF
TRBV20-1	CSARGNGGAEKLFF
TRBV14	CASSRRLATGYNEQFF
TRBV20-1	CSARAQLAGATGELFF
TRBV12-3/TRBV12-4	CASSWGLPNTIYF
TRBV12-3/TRBV12-4	CASRTGLNTEAFF
TRBV12-3/TRBV12-4	CASSLSASEYNEQFF
TRBV6-6	CASTHGGTGELFF
TRBV3-1	CASSQEGGGLYEQYF
TRBV2	CASKRELDTQYF
TRBV6-5	CASSYGTGANTDTQYF
TRBV9	CASSAGAGYTGELFF
TRBV12-3/TRBV12-4	CASSQTTGRGVYGYTF
TRBV12-3/TRBV12-4	CASSMGGIAKNIQYF
TRBV4-3	CASSISPGGRQFF
TRBV20-1	CSARDTGTREFF
TRBV11-2	CASKWAFNYNEQFF
TRBV7-9	CASSFLNTQYF
TRBV12-3/TRBV12-4	CASRNTGGKGGYTF
TRBV6-1	CASRATSGSYNEQFF
TRBV7-9	CASSLSNEKLFF
TRBV20-1	CSAVEGAEAFF
TRBV11-3	CASSLAVHSYEQYF
TRBV5-1	CASSLVGSSYEQYF
TRBV12-3/TRBV12-4	CASAIFLGTATDTQYF
TRBV5-1	CASSFLTGVDEQYF
TRBV25-1	CASSSEANTGELFF
TRBV18	CASSPLQGGDTEAFF